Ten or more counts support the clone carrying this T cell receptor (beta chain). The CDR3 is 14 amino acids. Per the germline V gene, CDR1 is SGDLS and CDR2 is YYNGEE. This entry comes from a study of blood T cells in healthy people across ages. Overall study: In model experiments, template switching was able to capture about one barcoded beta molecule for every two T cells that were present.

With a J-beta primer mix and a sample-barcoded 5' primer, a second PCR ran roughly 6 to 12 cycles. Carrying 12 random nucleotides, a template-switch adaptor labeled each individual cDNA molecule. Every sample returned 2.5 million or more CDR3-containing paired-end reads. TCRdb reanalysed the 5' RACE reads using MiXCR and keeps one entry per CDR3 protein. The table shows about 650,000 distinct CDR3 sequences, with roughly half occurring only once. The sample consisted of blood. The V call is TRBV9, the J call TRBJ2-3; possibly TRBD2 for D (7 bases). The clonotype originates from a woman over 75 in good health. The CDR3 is CASSEGGRTDTQYF. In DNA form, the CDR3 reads TGTGCTTCCTCAGAGGGGGGGCGCACAGATACGCAGTATTTT. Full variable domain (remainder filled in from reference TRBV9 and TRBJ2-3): DSGVTQTPKHLITATGQRVTLRCSPRSGDLSVYWYQQSLDQGLQFLIQYYNGEERAKGNILERFSAQQFPDLHSELNLSSLELGDSALYFCASSEGGRTDTQYFGPGTRLTVL.